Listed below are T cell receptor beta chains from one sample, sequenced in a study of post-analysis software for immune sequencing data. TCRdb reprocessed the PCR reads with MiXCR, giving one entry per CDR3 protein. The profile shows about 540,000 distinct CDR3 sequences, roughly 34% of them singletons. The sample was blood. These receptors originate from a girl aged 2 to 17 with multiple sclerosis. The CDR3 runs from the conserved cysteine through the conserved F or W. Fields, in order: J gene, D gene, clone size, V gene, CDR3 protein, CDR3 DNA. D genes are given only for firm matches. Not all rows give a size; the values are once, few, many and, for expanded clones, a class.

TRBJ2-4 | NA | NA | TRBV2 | CASSDGLAKNIQYF | TGTGCCAGCAGTGACGGTCTAGCCAAAAACATTCAGTACTTC
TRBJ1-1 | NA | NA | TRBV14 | CASSYDPPNTEAFF | TGTGCCAGCAGCTACGATCCGCCTAACACTGAAGCTTTCTTT
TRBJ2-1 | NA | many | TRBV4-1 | CASSPEYGTEQFF | TGCGCCAGCAGCCCAGAATATGGGACGGAGCAGTTCTTC
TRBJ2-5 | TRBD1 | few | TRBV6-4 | CASEDRAQETQYF | TGTGCCAGCGAGGACAGGGCCCAAGAGACCCAGTACTTC
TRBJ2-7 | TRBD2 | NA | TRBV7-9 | CASSLIPTLAGVYEQYF | TGTGCCAGCAGCTTAATCCCGACACTAGCGGGGGTCTACGAGCAGTACTTC
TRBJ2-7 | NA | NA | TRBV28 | CASSFRLVRDGEQYF | TGTGCCAGCAGTTTTAGGCTGGTAAGGGACGGCGAGCAGTACTTC
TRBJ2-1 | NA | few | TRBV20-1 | CSARRPDGGRLNEQFF | TGCAGTGCTAGACGCCCCGACGGGGGCAGGTTGAATGAGCAGTTCTTC
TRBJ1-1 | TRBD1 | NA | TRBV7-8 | CASSSGQGAMNTEAFF | TGTGCCAGCAGCTCCGGACAGGGGGCCATGAACACTGAAGCTTTCTTT
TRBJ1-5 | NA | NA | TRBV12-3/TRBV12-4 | CASSLRETQPQHF | TGTGCCAGCAGTTTGCGGGAGACTCAGCCCCAGCATTTT
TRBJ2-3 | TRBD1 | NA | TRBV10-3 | CAISESRGPWESRVYF | TGTGCCATCAGTGAGTCTAGGGGGCCCTGGGAGTCCAGGGTGTATTTT
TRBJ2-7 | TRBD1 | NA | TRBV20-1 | CSARDNAGGDEQYF | TGCAGTGCTAGAGATAATGCAGGGGGCGACGAGCAGTACTTC
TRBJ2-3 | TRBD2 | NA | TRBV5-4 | CASSYLAGSRTDTQYF | TGTGCCAGCAGCTATTTAGCGGGGAGCCGCACAGATACGCAGTATTTT
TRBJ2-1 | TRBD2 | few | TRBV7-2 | CASSLVGSGLAGGNEQFF | TGTGCCAGCAGCTTAGTCGGGTCGGGACTAGCGGGGGGGAATGAGCAGTTCTTC
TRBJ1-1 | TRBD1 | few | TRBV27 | CASSPPRGLNTEAFF | TGTGCCAGCAGTCCACCCAGGGGGCTGAACACTGAAGCTTTCTTT
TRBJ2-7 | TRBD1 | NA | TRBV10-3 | CAISGRGQGAIFYYEQYF | TGTGCCATCAGTGGGCGGGGACAGGGGGCGATTTTTTACTACGAGCAGTACTTC
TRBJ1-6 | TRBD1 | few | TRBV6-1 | CASMTGQGAGSPLHF | TGTGCCAGCATGACCGGACAGGGGGCTGGGTCACCCCTCCACTTT
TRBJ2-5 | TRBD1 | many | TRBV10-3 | CAIKGAIAQETQYF | TGTGCCATCAAGGGGGCTATAGCACAAGAGACCCAGTACTTC
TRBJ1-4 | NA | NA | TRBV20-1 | CSARDHIDRLGEKLFF | TGCAGTGCTAGAGACCACATCGACAGGTTGGGTGAAAAACTGTTTTTT
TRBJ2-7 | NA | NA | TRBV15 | CATSRDRRTHEQYF | TGTGCCACCAGCAGAGACAGGCGGACCCACGAGCAGTACTTC
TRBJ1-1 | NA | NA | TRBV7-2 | CASSLKEWIVLNAEAFF | TGTGCCAGCAGCTTAAAAGAGTGGATAGTTCTTAACGCTGAAGCTTTCTTT
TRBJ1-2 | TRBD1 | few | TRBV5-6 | CASSIYRGRVGYTF | TGTGCCAGCAGCATCTACAGGGGGCGCGTTGGCTACACCTTC
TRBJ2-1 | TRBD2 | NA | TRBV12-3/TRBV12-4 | CASSLSGGADEQFF | TGTGCCAGCAGTTTAAGCGGGGGGGCTGATGAGCAGTTCTTC
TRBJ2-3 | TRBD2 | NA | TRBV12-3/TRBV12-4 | CASSFLPGGNTDTQYF | TGTGCCAGCAGTTTTTTGCCGGGGGGGAACACAGATACGCAGTATTTT
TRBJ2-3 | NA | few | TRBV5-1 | CASSLTVGLTDTQYF | TGCGCCAGCAGCTTGACGGTGGGCCTCACAGATACGCAGTATTTT
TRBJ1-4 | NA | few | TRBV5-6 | CASSLVGGEKLFF | TGTGCCAGCAGCTTGGTTGGGGGTGAAAAACTGTTTTTT
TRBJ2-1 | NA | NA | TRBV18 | CASSPHATGGLNNEQFF | TGTGCCAGCTCACCACACGCGACCGGGGGCTTAAACAATGAGCAGTTCTTC
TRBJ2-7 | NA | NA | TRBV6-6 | CASSYRGDSSSYEQYF | TGTGCCAGCAGTTACCGGGGGGACAGTAGCTCCTACGAGCAGTACTTC
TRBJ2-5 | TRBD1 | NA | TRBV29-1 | CSVEGRGKGTQYF | TGCAGCGTTGAGGGCAGGGGGAAGGGGACCCAGTACTTC
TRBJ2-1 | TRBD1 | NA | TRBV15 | CATSTRQGAFYNEQFF | TGTGCCACCAGCACTAGACAGGGGGCATTCTACAATGAGCAGTTCTTC
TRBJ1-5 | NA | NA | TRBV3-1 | CASSQELVGPQHF | TGTGCCAGCAGCCAAGAATTAGTGGGGCCCCAGCATTTT
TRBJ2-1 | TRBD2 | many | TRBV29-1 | CSVVGLAGGYEQFF | TGCAGCGTTGTGGGCCTAGCGGGGGGGTATGAGCAGTTCTTC
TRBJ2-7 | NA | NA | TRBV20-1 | CSASTSGPISNGQYF | TGCAGTGCTTCGACCTCGGGACCCATCTCGAACGGGCAGTACTTC
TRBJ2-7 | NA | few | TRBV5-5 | CASSQMSSSYEQYF | TGTGCCAGCAGCCAAATGTCCAGCTCCTACGAGCAGTACTTC
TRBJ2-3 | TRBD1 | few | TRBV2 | CASSEARDRVNTQYF | TGTGCCAGCAGTGAAGCGCGGGACAGGGTGAATACGCAGTATTTT
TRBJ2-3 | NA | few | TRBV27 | CASSLSHASGGKTDTQYF | TGTGCCAGCAGTTTATCCCATGCTAGTGGGGGGAAGACAGATACGCAGTATTTT
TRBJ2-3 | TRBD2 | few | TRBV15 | CATSRRGTDTQYF | TGTGCCACCAGCAGGCGGGGGACAGATACGCAGTATTTT
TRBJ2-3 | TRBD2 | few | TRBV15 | CATSSGGLAEDTQYF | TGTGCCACCAGCAGCGGGGGTCTAGCGGAAGATACGCAGTATTTT
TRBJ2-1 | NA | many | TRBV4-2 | CASSPRTEYNEQFF | TGTGCCAGCAGCCCCCGGACAGAATACAATGAGCAGTTCTTC
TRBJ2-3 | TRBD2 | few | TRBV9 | CASSAGTIGTDTQYF | TGTGCCAGCAGCGCAGGGACTATAGGCACAGATACGCAGTATTTT
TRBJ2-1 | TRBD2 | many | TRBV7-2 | CASSPISGGHNEQFF | TGTGCCAGCAGCCCCATTAGCGGGGGGCACAATGAGCAGTTCTTC
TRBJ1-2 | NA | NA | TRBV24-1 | CATSDPSGTHGYTF | TGTGCCACCAGTGACCCCTCCGGGACGCATGGCTACACCTTC
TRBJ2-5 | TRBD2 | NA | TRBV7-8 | CASSLESWTSTQETQYF | TGTGCCAGCAGCTTAGAAAGTTGGACTAGCACCCAAGAGACCCAGTACTTC
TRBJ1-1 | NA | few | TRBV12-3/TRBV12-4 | CASILTGGTEAFF | TGTGCCAGCATTTTGACTGGAGGCACTGAAGCTTTCTTT
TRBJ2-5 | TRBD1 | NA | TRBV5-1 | CASRRTGVETQYF | TGCGCCAGCAGGAGGACAGGGGTCGAGACCCAGTACTTC
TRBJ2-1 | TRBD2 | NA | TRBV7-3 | CASTATEAGHNEQFF | TGTGCCAGCACCGCGACAGAAGCGGGGCACAATGAGCAGTTCTTC
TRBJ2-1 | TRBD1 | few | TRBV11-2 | CASSSIGDREYNEQFF | TGTGCCAGCAGCTCTATTGGGGACAGGGAATACAATGAGCAGTTCTTC
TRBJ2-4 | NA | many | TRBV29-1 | CSVDIQTLAKNIQYF | TGCAGCGTTGATATCCAGACATTAGCCAAAAACATTCAGTACTTC
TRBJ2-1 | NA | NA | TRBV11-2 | CASSRTTTYNEQFF | TGTGCCAGCAGCCGGACGACTACCTACAATGAGCAGTTCTTC
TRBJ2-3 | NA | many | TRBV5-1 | CASSLVADTQYF | TGCGCCAGCAGCTTGGTGGCAGATACGCAGTATTTT
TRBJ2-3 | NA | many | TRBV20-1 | CSAGPDTQYF | TGCAGTGCGGGCCCAGATACGCAGTATTTT
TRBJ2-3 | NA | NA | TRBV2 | CASSDRLYMDTQYF | TGTGCCAGCAGTGACAGGCTATACATGGATACGCAGTATTTT
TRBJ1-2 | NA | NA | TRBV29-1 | CSVTGFTNYGYTF | TGCAGCGTTACAGGGTTTACTAACTATGGCTACACCTTC
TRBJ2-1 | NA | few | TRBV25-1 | CASSEQTPTDEQFF | TGTGCCAGCAGTGAACAGACCCCCACGGATGAGCAGTTCTTC
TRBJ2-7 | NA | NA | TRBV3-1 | CASSQVRTDFYEQYF | TGTGCCAGCAGCCAAGTTCGGACGGATTTCTACGAGCAGTACTTC
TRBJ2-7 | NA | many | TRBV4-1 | CASSQGEGAPSYEQYF | TGCGCCAGCAGCCAAGGGGAAGGGGCACCCTCCTACGAGCAGTACTTC